Below are 5 T cell receptor beta chains sequenced from a single sample in a study of regulatory T cells in long-lasting Graves disease. Both iRepertoire HTBI primers and Arm-PCR of CDR3 regions were used to build the TCR beta libraries. TCRdb re-called the multiplex PCR reads with MiXCR, one entry per CDR3 protein. The sample has about 310,000 distinct CDR3 sequences; about 18% are singletons. Time point defined: newly diagnosed GD, antithyroid drugs for less than 3 months. RNA isolated from PBMCs was used to make the TCR library. The sample here was peripheral blood mononuclear cells (PBMCs), taken at new diagnosis, from a patient treated with antithyroid drugs. Source of these receptors: a female donor with Graves disease.

In regard to this clonotype: A much larger clonotype is one base distant, so this may be a read error. The J gene is TRBJ2-7, the V gene TRBV7-2, with a weak D call TRBD2 (5 bases). Trimming took 7 bases from V and 5 from J, leaving 27 bases between them. Germline V CDR1 and CDR2: SGHTA, FQGNSA. This CDR3 contains 17 residues. CDR3 region: CASIPTFNGEISHEQYF. CDR3 DNA sequence: TGTGCCAGCATCCCCACCTTTAACGGGGAGATTTCCCACGAGCAGTACTTC.

V gene TRBV5-5 combines with J gene TRBJ2-6, with 7 bases identical to TRBD1. V was pared by 2 bases and J by 0 bases, with 14 bases of the junction left unmatched. This CDR3 is built from 20 residues. The germline CDR1 and CDR2 sequences are SGHKS and YYEKEE (reference sequence). DNA of the CDR3: TGTGCCAGCAGCTTAACCCCGACAGGGATCCATACCTCTGGGGCCAACGTCCTGACTTTC. Its translation is CASSLTPTGIHTSGANVLTF. The variable domain in full, completed from reference TRBV5-5 and TRBJ2-6, reads DAGVTQSPTHLIKTRGQQVTLRCSPISGHKSVSWYQQVLGQGPQFIFQYYEKEERGRGNFPDRFSARQFPNYSSELNVNALLLGDSALYLCASSLTPTGIHTSGANVLTFGAGSRLTVL.

This clonotype was observed a few times. The chain carries TRBV5-1 and TRBJ2-3, with D unresolved. The ends were cut back, 4 bases at V and 8 bases at J, with 20 bases in the middle. CDR1 is SGHRS, CDR2 YFSETQ, per germline. The CDR3 is 15 amino acids. The CDR3 here is CASSRSSTASSTQYF. CDR3 DNA sequence: TGCGCCAGCAGCCGATCTTCCACCGCGAGCAGTACGCAGTATTTT.

This clonotype was detected only a few times. This chain connects TRBV5-1 to TRBJ2-7; D possibly matches TRBD1 or TRBD2 (5 bases each). From germline, CDR1 is SGHRS and CDR2 YFSETQ. The germline V and J ends were trimmed by 4 bases and 6 bases, with 14 bases remaining between them. This CDR3 comprises 13 residues. This CDR3 is CASSIGTKGEQYF. CDR3 nucleotides: TGCGCCAGCAGCATAGGGACCAAGGGCGAGCAGTACTTC.

This clonotype was counted at least ten times. The V gene is TRBV28, the J gene TRBJ2-3, with D perhaps TRBD1 (5 bases). The CDR3 spans 13 residues. Trimming removed 4 bases at V and 4 bases at J, with 9 bases between. Germline lookup yields CDR1 MDHEN and CDR2 SYDVKM. In DNA, the CDR3 is TGTGCCAGCAGTTACAGGCTCTCAGATACGCAGTATTTT. This encodes CASSYRLSDTQYF.